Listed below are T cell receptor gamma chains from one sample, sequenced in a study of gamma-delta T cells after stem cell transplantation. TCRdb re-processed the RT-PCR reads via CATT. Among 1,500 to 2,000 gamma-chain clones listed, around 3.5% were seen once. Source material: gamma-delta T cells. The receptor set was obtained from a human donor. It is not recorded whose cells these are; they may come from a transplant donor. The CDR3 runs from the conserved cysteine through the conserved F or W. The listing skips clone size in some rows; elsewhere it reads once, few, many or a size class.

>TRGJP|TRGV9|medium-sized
TGTGCCTTGTGGGAGCCCCCCTCGGAGTTGGGCAAAAAAATCAAGGTATTT
CALWEPPSELGKKIKVF
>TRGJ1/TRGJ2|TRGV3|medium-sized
TGTGCCACCTGGGACAGGCCTGTTTATTATAAGAAACTCTTT
CATWDRPVYYKKLF
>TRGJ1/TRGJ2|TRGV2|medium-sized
TGTGCCACCTGGGACGGGCCGAAATATTATAAGAAACTCTTT
CATWDGPKYYKKLF
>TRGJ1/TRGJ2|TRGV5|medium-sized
TGTGCCACCTGGGACAAGAATTATTATAAGAAACTCTTT
CATWDKNYYKKLF
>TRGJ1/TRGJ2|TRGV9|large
TGTGCCTTGTGGGAGGTGGATAAGAAACTCTTT
CALWEVDKKLF
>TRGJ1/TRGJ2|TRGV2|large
TGTGCCACCTGGGACGGGCCGGGGAAACTCTTT
CATWDGPGKLF
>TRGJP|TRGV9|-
TGTGCCTTGTGGGAGGCGAGAGGGTTGGGCAAAAAAATCAAGGTATTT
CALWEARGLGKKIKVF
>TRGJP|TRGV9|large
TGTGCCTTGTGGGAGGGTCAAGAGTTGGGCAAAAAAATCAAGGTATTT
CALWEGQELGKKIKVF
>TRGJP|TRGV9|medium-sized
TGTGCCTTGTGGGAGGCTGTGGGCAAAAAAATCAAGGTATTT
CALWEAVGKKIKVF
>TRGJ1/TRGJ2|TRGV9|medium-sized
TGTGCCTTGTGGGAAAGATATTATAAGAAACTCTTT
CALWERYYKKLF
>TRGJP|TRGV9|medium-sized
TGTGCCTTGTGGGAGGTGATCGGGTTGGGCAAAAAAATCAAGGTATTT
CALWEVIGLGKKIKVF
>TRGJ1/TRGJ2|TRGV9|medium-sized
TGTGCCTTGTGGGAGGGGGATTATTATAAGAAACTCTTT
CALWEGDYYKKLF
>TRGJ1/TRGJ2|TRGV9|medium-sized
TGTGCCTTGTGGGATCTGCAAGGGGGTAAGAAACTCTTT
CALWDLQGGKKLF
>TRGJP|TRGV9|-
TGCGCCTTGTGGGAGGGTAAACAAGAGTTGGGCAAAAAAATCAAGGTATTT
CALWEGKQELGKKIKVF
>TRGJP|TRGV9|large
TGTGCCTTGTGGGAGGTGAAGGAGTTGGGCAAAAAAATCAAGGTATTT
CALWEVKELGKKIKVF
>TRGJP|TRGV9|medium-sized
TGTGCCTTGTGGGAGCCTAGATCCGAGTTGGGCAAAAAAATCAAGGTATTT
CALWEPRSELGKKIKVF
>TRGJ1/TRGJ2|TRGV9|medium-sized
TGTGCCTTGTGGGAGCCGATCTATTATAAGAAACTCTTT
CALWEPIYYKKLF
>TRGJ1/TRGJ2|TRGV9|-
TGTGCCTTGTGGGAGGTGCCTCATGGCCTTTATTATAAGAAACTCTTT
CALWEVPHGLYYKKLF
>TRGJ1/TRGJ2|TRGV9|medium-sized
TGTGCCTTGTGGGAGAAGAATTATTATAAGAAACTCTTT
CALWEKNYYKKLF
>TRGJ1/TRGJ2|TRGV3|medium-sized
TGTGCCACCTGGGACAGGAATTATTATAAGAAACTCTTT
CATWDRNYYKKLF